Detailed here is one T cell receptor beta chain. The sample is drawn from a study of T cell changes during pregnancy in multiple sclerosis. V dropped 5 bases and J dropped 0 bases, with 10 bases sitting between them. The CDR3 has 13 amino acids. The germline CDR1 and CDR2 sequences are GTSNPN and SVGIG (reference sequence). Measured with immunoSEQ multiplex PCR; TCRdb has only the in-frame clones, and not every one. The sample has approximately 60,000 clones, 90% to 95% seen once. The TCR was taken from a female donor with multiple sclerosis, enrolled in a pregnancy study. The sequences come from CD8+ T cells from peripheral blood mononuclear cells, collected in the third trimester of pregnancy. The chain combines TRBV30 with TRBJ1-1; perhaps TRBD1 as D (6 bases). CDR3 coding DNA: TGTGCCTGGGTGACAGGTCTGAACACTGAAGCTTTCTTT. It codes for CAWVTGLNTEAFF.